The 7 T cell receptor beta chains below were found in one sample sequenced in a study of shared clonotypes between healthy human individuals. The data were produced by immunoSEQ multiplex PCR, yet TCRdb's version contains in-frame clones alone and is incomplete. Among approximately 2,000,000 clones, around 93% were seen once, and the ten largest hold more than 1.5%. Positive CCR7 selection of CD45RO-negative cells yielded the naive CD8 cells, and terminally differentiated effector memory CD45RA+ cells were excluded. Sample: naive CD8+ T cells from PBMCs. These receptors were collected from a man in his late teens or twenties in good health. Some clones in this sample may be carry-over from other donors' samples.

CDR3 bases: TGTGCCAGCAGCCGACTTCCCGGGAGCTCCCTACAAGAGACCCAGTACTTC. Amino acid sequence: CASSRLPGSSLQETQYF. The chain combines TRBV2 with TRBJ2-5; TRBD2 might be the D (6 bases). There are 17 residues in the CDR3. The V end was cut by 6 bases, the J end by 2 bases, with 22 bases between. Germline CDR1 SNHLY, CDR2 FYNNEI.

J is TRBJ2-1 and V is TRBV27; 10 bases map to TRBD1. The CDR3 sequence is 17 residues long. The V gene's germline CDR1 is MNHEY and CDR2 SMNVEV (reference sequence). The trim removed 8 bases at V and 1 base at J, leaving 11 bases unmatched. This CDR3 is CASRPGTGEPSYNEQFF. The CDR3 DNA reads as TGTGCCAGCCGACCCGGGACAGGGGAACCTTCCTACAATGAGCAGTTCTTC.

V usage is TRBV27 and J usage is TRBJ1-1, with D tentatively TRBD1 (5 bases). CDR1 is MNHEY, CDR2 SMNVEV, per germline (reference sequence). Trimming left V 5 bases short and J 6 bases short, with 16 bases between. The length of the CDR3 is 14 residues. The CDR3 reads CASSARVSDAEAFF. The CDR3 DNA sequence: TGTGCCAGCAGTGCCAGGGTAAGTGACGCTGAAGCTTTCTTT.

This chain connects TRBV27 to TRBJ2-2, with D unclear. There are 12 residues in the CDR3. V lost 6 bases and J lost 5, with 7 bases in between. Germline CDR1 is MNHEY and CDR2 is SMNVEV (reference sequence). The CDR3 spells CASSPPTGELFF. The CDR3 bases are TGTGCCAGCAGCCCGCCGACCGGGGAGCTGTTTTTT.

The rearrangement joins TRBV5-6 to TRBJ1-5; D is uncertain. The CDR3 extends over 14 amino acids. Germline CDR1 is SGHDT and CDR2 is YYEEEE. V lost 0 bases to trimming and J lost 4 bases, with 8 bases between them. Here the CDR3 DNA reads TGTGCCAGCAGCTTGGGATTCGTGAATCAGCCCCAGCATTTT. Encoded protein: CASSLGFVNQPQHF. The whole variable domain, filled in from reference TRBV5-6 and TRBJ1-5, reads DAGVTQSPTHLIKTRGQQVTLRCSPKSGHDTVSWYQQALGQGPQFIFQYYEEEERQRGNFPDRFSGHQFPNYSSELNVNALLLGDSALYLCASSLGFVNQPQHFGDGTRLSIL.

The chain couples TRBV27 to TRBJ2-1; D is perhaps TRBD2 (6 bases). The CDR3 is made up of 14 amino acids. The germline V gene has CDR1 MNHEY and CDR2 SMNVEV (reference sequence). Deletions cut 6 bases from V and 4 bases from J, with 13 bases between. The chain's CDR3 is CASRLTGAYNEQFF. The CDR3 DNA is TGTGCCAGCAGGCTAACGGGAGCTTACAATGAGCAGTTCTTC.

The table lists this clone with a count of one. This sequence joins TRBV27 and TRBJ2-3; D is ambiguous. Trimming took 2 bases from V and 5 from J, leaving 8 bases between them. Per germline, CDR1 MNHEY and CDR2 SMNVEV (reference sequence). The CDR3 consists of 13 residues. CDR3 DNA sequence: TGTGCCAGCAGTTTAACCTTAGGAGATACGCAGTATTTT. Its protein product is CASSLTLGDTQYF.